This T cell receptor (beta chain) was recorded in a study of blood T cell repertoires in COVID-19. Overall study: Researchers got acute and convalescent COVID-19 samples from the United States, Italy and Spain. The analysed material was cDNA or gDNA that came from T cells, B-cell-depleted T cells, or PBMCs.

This CDR3 has 15 residues. Germline V lookup: CDR1 LNHDA, CDR2 SQIVND (reference sequence). Trimming removed 10 bases from V and 6 bases from J; junction bases left unmatched: 15. Generated by immunoSEQ multiplex PCR, the TCRdb table keeps only in-frame clones and is missing some. The sample lists fewer than 200,000 clones, roughly 88% occurring once. Material: peripheral blood. The chain recombines TRBV19 with TRBJ2-7; TRBD2 matches 10 bases. The clonotype was recovered from a woman older than 75 with active or convalescent COVID-19. The CDR3 loop reads CATSGPLAGDGEQYF. The CDR3 nucleotides read TGTGCCACCTCTGGACCCCTAGCGGGGGACGGCGAGCAGTACTTC.